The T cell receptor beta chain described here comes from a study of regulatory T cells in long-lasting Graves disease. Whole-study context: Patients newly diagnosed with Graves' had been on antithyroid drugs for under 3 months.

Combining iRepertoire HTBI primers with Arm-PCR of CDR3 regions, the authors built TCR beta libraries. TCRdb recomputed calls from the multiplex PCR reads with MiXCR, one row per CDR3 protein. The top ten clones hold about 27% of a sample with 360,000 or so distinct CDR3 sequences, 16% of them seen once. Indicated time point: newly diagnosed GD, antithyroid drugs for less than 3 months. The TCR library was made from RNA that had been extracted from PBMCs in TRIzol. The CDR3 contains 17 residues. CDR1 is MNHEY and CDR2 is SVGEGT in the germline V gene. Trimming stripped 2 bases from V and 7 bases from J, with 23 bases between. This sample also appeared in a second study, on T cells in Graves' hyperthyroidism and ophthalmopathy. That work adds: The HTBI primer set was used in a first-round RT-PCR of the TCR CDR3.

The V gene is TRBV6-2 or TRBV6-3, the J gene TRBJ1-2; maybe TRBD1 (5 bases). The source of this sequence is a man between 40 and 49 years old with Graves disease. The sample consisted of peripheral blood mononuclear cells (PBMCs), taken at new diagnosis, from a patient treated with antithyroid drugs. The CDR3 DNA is TGTGCCAGCAGTTACCCCCCCAGCGGGCAGGGAATTCGTGGCTACACCTTC. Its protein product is CASSYPPSGQGIRGYTF.